Listed below are T cell receptor beta chains from one sample, sequenced in a study of CD8 T cells in ankylosing spondylitis. TCRdb ran MiXCR on the 5' RACE reads and lists one entry per CDR3 protein. The sample shows under 300,000 distinct CDR3 sequences, over 8.5% of them seen only once. Material for sequencing was blood, either unsorted or a sorted T cell fraction (not recorded which). These receptors originate from a male donor with ankylosing spondylitis or in good health (not recorded which). Both conserved end residues are part of each CDR3.

J: TRBJ2-5; V: TRBV20-1; CDR3: CSARALRTGGRETQYF
J: TRBJ1-5; V: TRBV5-1; CDR3: CASSLYPDLGGNQPQHF
J: TRBJ2-1; V: TRBV20-1; CDR3: CSARSRGRAGLSNEQFF
J: TRBJ2-1; V: TRBV5-1; CDR3: CASSPAQGMNEQFF
J: TRBJ2-3; V: TRBV7-8; CDR3: CASSLGGGIDTQYF
J: TRBJ2-5; V: TRBV20-1; CDR3: CSAPSTGRQQETQYF
J: TRBJ2-3; V: TRBV11-2; CDR3: CASSLGWREGLDTQYF
J: TRBJ2-5; V: TRBV12-3/TRBV12-4; CDR3: CASRLGLAGVQETQYF
J: TRBJ2-1; V: TRBV20-1; CDR3: CSARFGSYEQFF
J: TRBJ2-1; V: TRBV5-1; CDR3: CASSILAGGIGNEQFF
J: TRBJ2-1; V: TRBV9; CDR3: CASNPMGGGPYNEQFF
J: TRBJ1-6; V: TRBV6-5; CDR3: CASSYSQGVPPLHF
J: TRBJ1-2; V: TRBV28; CDR3: CASRGGFNYGYTF
J: TRBJ2-1; V: TRBV20-1; CDR3: CSATAYRTGASEQFF
J: TRBJ2-3; V: TRBV6-5; CDR3: CATNRADTQYF
J: TRBJ2-7; V: TRBV27; CDR3: CASSPGTSFYYEQYF
J: TRBJ1-1; V: TRBV5-1; CDR3: CASSSFSGTALRGTEAFF
J: TRBJ2-1; V: TRBV12-3/TRBV12-4; CDR3: CASSLTVLAEQFF
J: TRBJ1-5; V: TRBV27; CDR3: CASSLNPDRTGNQPQHF
J: TRBJ2-7; V: TRBV25-1; CDR3: CASSEQGFSAYEQYF
J: TRBJ1-2; V: TRBV4-1; CDR3: CASSRPSVGDYGYTF
J: TRBJ2-3; V: TRBV20-1; CDR3: CCAPPSRLAGFTDTQYF
J: TRBJ2-7; V: TRBV5-1; CDR3: CASIGTVSYEQYF
J: TRBJ1-4; V: TRBV2; CDR3: CASSSETGEKLFF